The 30 T cell receptor beta chains below come from one sample, sequenced in a study of OX40 agonist ivuxolimab in advanced cancers. Clones were sequenced by immunoSEQ multiplex PCR, and TCRdb holds only the in-frame ones, with some missing. The profile shows tens of thousands of clones, roughly 84% of them singletons. The source material was CD4+ or CD8+ T cells sorted from blood, sampled in a trial of the OX40 agonist ivuxolimab. Source of these receptors: an adult with an advanced solid tumor such as melanoma, head and neck, liver or kidney cancer.

The chain carries TRBV2 and TRBJ2-1, with 14 bases identical to TRBD2. V shed 7 bases and J 8 bases; nucleotides not matched to a gene: 13. CDR1 SNHLY and CDR2 FYNNEI come from the germline V gene. The CDR3 extends over 17 amino acids. CDR3 sequence (DNA): TGTGCCAGCAAAAAATCAACCGGGACTAGCGGGAGCTATGAGCAGTTCTTC. Amino acids: CASKKSTGTSGSYEQFF.

This clone was found once. The chain employs TRBV6-5 and TRBJ1-2, with D unresolved. The CDR3 consists of 14 residues. V was shortened by 6 bases and J by 3 bases, with 14 bases between the two germline ends. Germline V lookup: CDR1 MNHEY, CDR2 SVGAGI. CDR3 DNA: TGTGCCAGCAGGCTCCAGGAGGGCTACTATGGCTACACCTTC. It yields the protein CASRLQEGYYGYTF.

The genes are TRBV15 and TRBJ2-6, with D uncertain. Germline values: CDR1 LNHNV, CDR2 YYDKDF (reference sequence). V dropped 9 bases and J dropped 1 base, with 1 base sitting between them. This CDR3 has 11 amino acids. The CDR3 nucleotides read TGTGCCACGTCTGGGGCCAACGTCCTGACTTTC. Residues: CATSGANVLTF.

The chain combines TRBV4-1 with TRBJ2-1, with 7 bases aligning to TRBD2. The CDR3 runs 18 residues. The V gene's germline CDR1 is MGHRA and CDR2 YSYEKL. V gave up 0 bases and J gave up 4 bases; unmatched junction bases: 12. CDR3 sequence: CASSQDGVAGANYNEQFF. Here the CDR3 DNA reads TGCGCCAGCAGCCAAGATGGGGTAGCGGGTGCCAATTACAATGAGCAGTTCTTC.

The genes are TRBV6-5 and TRBJ1-3; 7 bases match TRBD1. Germline trimming cut 6 bases from V and 2 bases from J; bases unmatched to any gene: 4. This CDR3 has 14 residues. Germline V CDR1 and CDR2: MNHEY, SVGAGI. For the CDR3, the DNA is TGTGCCAGCAGCACGGGGACAGCTGGAAACACCATATATTTT. Protein product: CASSTGTAGNTIYF.

J is TRBJ2-3 and V is TRBV5-8; D not certain. The CDR3 consists of 16 residues. Germline lookup yields CDR1 SGHTS and CDR2 YDEGEE. The V and J ends lost 6 bases and 1 base respectively, with 18 bases between them. This CDR3 is CASMSPRLTRTDTQYF. The CDR3 coding sequence is TGTGCCAGCATGTCCCCAAGGCTGACCCGCACAGATACGCAGTATTTT.

This chain links TRBV5-4 with TRBJ2-5, with 8 bases that match TRBD2. The CDR3 is 15 amino acids. Per the germline V gene, CDR1 is SGHNT and CDR2 is YYREEE (reference sequence). V lost 5 bases to trimming and J lost 1 base; unmatched junction nucleotides: 7. CDR3 sequence reads: CASSPSGGAQETQYF. In nucleotides, the CDR3 is TGTGCCAGCAGTCCCAGCGGGGGAGCCCAAGAGACCCAGTACTTC. The whole variable domain, remainder taken from reference TRBV5-4 and TRBJ2-5, is ETGVTQSPTHLIKTRGQQVTLRCSSQSGHNTVSWYQQALGQGPQFIFQYYREEENGRGNFPPRFSGLQFPNYSSELNVNALELDDSALYLCASSPSGGAQETQYFGPGTRLLVL.

This sequence joins TRBV6-5 and TRBJ1-1, with 8 bases aligning to TRBD1. The CDR3 is made up of 15 amino acids. CDR1 is MNHEY and CDR2 is SVGAGI in the germline V gene. The V and J ends lost 6 bases and 1 base, in that order; junction bases with no gene match: 7. The CDR3 DNA sequence: TGTGCCAGCAGGTCACCCGGGACAGGGAACACTGAAGCTTTCTTT. Its protein is CASRSPGTGNTEAFF.

The chain links TRBV5-6 to TRBJ1-2; no clear D. The CDR3 totals 16 residues. Per the germline V gene, CDR1 is SGHDT and CDR2 is YYEEEE. The V and J ends lost 0 bases and 2 bases respectively, with 14 bases between them. DNA of the CDR3: TGTGCCAGCAGCTTGGCGAGGTCGGGGAACAACTATGGCTACACCTTC. It translates to CASSLARSGNNYGYTF.

This rearrangement joins TRBV6-1 to TRBJ1-5; D remains ambiguous. CDR3 length equals 17 residues. Germline assignment: CDR1 MNHNS and CDR2 SASEGT. V gave up 4 bases and J gave up 0 bases, with 16 bases separating them. Written as DNA, the CDR3 is TGTGCCAGCAGTGGGGGAGAATTTCATTATAGCAATCAGCCCCAGCATTTT. Protein product: CASSGGEFHYSNQPQHF.

The V gene is TRBV7-6, the J gene TRBJ2-5, with TRBD1 matching over 9 bases. V gave up 1 base and J gave up 4 bases; unmatched junction bases: 1. Looked up from germline, CDR1 is SGHVS and CDR2 is FNYEAQ. The CDR3 contains 14 residues. This CDR3 is CASSLGTGAETQYF. The DNA for the CDR3 is TGTGCCAGCAGCTTAGGGACAGGGGCAGAGACCCAGTACTTC.

The chain joins TRBV28 to TRBJ2-7, with D unclear. CDR3 length: 13 amino acids. Trimming shortened V by 8 bases and J by 3 bases, and 14 bases separated the two germline ends. Per germline, CDR1 MDHEN and CDR2 SYDVKM. CDR3: CASSPHVGYEQYF. CDR3 DNA sequence: TGTGCCAGCTCCCCCCATGTTGGCTACGAGCAGTACTTC.

The V gene is TRBV5-1, the J gene TRBJ2-1; possibly TRBD2 for D (6 bases). CDR3 length: 15 amino acids. The germline V gene has CDR1 SGHRS and CDR2 YFSETQ. Trimming pared 5 bases from V and 0 bases from J, leaving 12 bases between. CDR3 sequence: CASRGGVISYNEQFF. DNA for the CDR3: TGCGCCAGCAGGGGAGGCGTCATCTCCTACAATGAGCAGTTCTTC.

This clone is judged medium-sized. The genes are TRBV11-2 and TRBJ2-3; D is perhaps TRBD1 (6 bases). Deletions cut 5 bases from V and 2 bases from J, with 11 bases between. The CDR3 covers 14 residues. CDR1 SGHAT and CDR2 FQNNGV come from the germline V gene. CDR3 in DNA: TGTGCCAGCAGCCATACAGGGTTCACAGATACGCAGTATTTT. This codes for CASSHTGFTDTQYF.

The chain carries TRBV11-1 and TRBJ2-2; D is undetermined. CDR1 and CDR2 (germline): SGHAT, FQDESV (reference sequence). This CDR3 comprises 16 residues. Trimming removed 6 bases at V and 7 bases at J, with 21 bases between. CDR3 in amino acids: CASSLSPDLTNGELFF. CDR3 DNA: TGTGCCAGCAGTCTCTCGCCTGACTTGACGAACGGGGAGCTGTTTTTT.

CDR3 loop: CASSQDYGRGGGNTQYF. CDR3 in DNA: TGTGCCAGCAGCCAAGATTATGGACGGGGGGGCGGGAATACGCAGTATTTT. The chain couples TRBV4-2 to TRBJ2-3; TRBD2 matches at 8 bases. CDR1 LGHNA and CDR2 YNFKEQ come from the germline V gene. The CDR3 has 17 amino acids. Losses at the gene ends were 0 bases for V and 7 bases for J; bases not matched to a gene: 12.

V usage is TRBV18 and J usage is TRBJ2-2, with 7 bases that match TRBD1. Germline trimming cut 5 bases from V and 1 base from J; bases unmatched to any gene: 4. This CDR3 has 15 residues. Germline CDR1 and CDR2: KGHSH and LQKENI. For the CDR3, the DNA is TGTGCCAGCTCAGCGACAGGGATGAACACCGGGGAGCTGTTTTTT. This codes for CASSATGMNTGELFF.

This rearrangement joins TRBV5-8 to TRBJ2-2; a weak D match, TRBD1 (5 bases). The CDR3 length is 15 residues. Germline V lookup: CDR1 SGHTS, CDR2 YDEGEE. Trimming pared 2 bases from V and 4 bases from J, leaving 12 bases between. CDR3 bases: TGTGCCAGCAGCTTATACGCAGGGTCCACCGGGGAGCTGTTTTTT. It translates to CASSLYAGSTGELFF.

The chain carries TRBV2 and TRBJ2-7; D remains ambiguous. V lost 6 bases, J lost 0 bases, and 18 bases lay in between. The V gene's germline CDR1 is SNHLY and CDR2 FYNNEI. The CDR3 contains 16 residues. The CDR3 sequence is CASSDLLGSPSYEQYF. The CDR3 DNA reads as TGTGCCAGCAGCGACCTCCTGGGAAGTCCCTCCTACGAGCAGTACTTC. Variable domain in full (rest from reference TRBV2 and TRBJ2-7): EPEVTQTPSHQVTQMGQEVILRCVPISNHLYFYWYRQILGQKVEFLVSFYNNEISEKSEIFDDQFSVERPDGSNFTLKIRSTKLEDSAMYFCASSDLLGSPSYEQYFGPGTRLTVT.

As for this clone: Distinct nucleotide sequences in the sample also encode this CDR3. J is TRBJ2-1 and V is TRBV14, with TRBD2 matching over 8 bases. This CDR3 has 15 amino acids. The germline V gene encodes CDR1 SGHDN and CDR2 FVKESK. Trimming cost V 0 bases and J 9 bases; bases outside gene matches: 7. The CDR3, as DNA: TGTGCCAGCAGCCAAGATCCAGCGGGGGTTGGTGAGCAGTTCTTC. Amino acids: CASSQDPAGVGEQFF.

The V call is TRBV19, the J call TRBJ2-5; 8 nucleotides match TRBD1. The V gene's germline CDR1 is LNHDA and CDR2 SQIVND (reference sequence). The V gene end was trimmed by 5 bases and the J gene end by 7 bases; junction bases not matched to a gene: 12. The CDR3 has 15 amino acids. The CDR3 DNA reads TGTGCCAGTAGTGCGGACAGGGTCCGGGGAGGGACCCAGTACTTC. It translates to CASSADRVRGGTQYF. Combining the CDR3 with reference TRBV19 and TRBJ2-5 gives the whole variable domain DGGITQSPKYLFRKEGQNVTLSCEQNLNHDAMYWYRQDPGQGLRLIYYSQIVNDFQKGDIAEGYSVSREKKESFPLTVTSAQKNPTAFYLCASSADRVRGGTQYFGPGTRLLVL.

This chain connects TRBV5-3 to TRBJ2-7; D is uncertain. TRBV5-3 is classed as an ORF, of uncertain function. V was shortened by 8 bases and J by 3 bases, with 15 bases between the two germline ends. The CDR3 loop spans 13 amino acids. The CDR3 sequence: CASRSRTNYEQYF. The CDR3 DNA sequence: TGTGCCAGCAGGTCCAGAACGAACTACGAGCAGTACTTC.

V gene TRBV19 combines with J gene TRBJ2-7, with D uncertain. The CDR3 contains 13 residues. The V gene's germline CDR1 is LNHDA and CDR2 SQIVND (reference sequence). The V gene lost 3 bases and the J gene lost 3 bases, with 9 bases spanning the gap. CDR3 DNA sequence: TGTGCCAGTAGTATTGGCGCAAACTACGAGCAGTACTTC. As protein: CASSIGANYEQYF. The full variable domain, in which reference TRBV19 and TRBJ2-7 provide the parts outside the CDR3, is DGGITQSPKYLFRKEGQNVTLSCEQNLNHDAMYWYRQDPGQGLRLIYYSQIVNDFQKGDIAEGYSVSREKKESFPLTVTSAQKNPTAFYLCASSIGANYEQYFGPGTRLTVT.

The chain has TRBV5-4 and TRBJ2-1; tentative D call: TRBD1 (6 bases). This CDR3 is 15 amino acids long. CDR1 and CDR2 (germline): SGHNT, YYREEE (reference sequence). V was pared by 2 bases and J by 5 bases, with 14 bases between. The CDR3 here is CASSFWGLGDNEQFF. The CDR3 nucleotides read TGTGCCAGCAGCTTCTGGGGGCTCGGGGACAATGAGCAGTTCTTC.

In its sample, this clone was seen a few times. This chain joins TRBV5-6 and TRBJ2-7; 9 bases align to TRBD2. CDR1 and CDR2 (germline): SGHDT, YYEEEE. There are 15 residues in the CDR3. Trimming cost V 3 bases and J 4 bases; bases outside gene matches: 8. This chain's CDR3 is CASSSPQAGGYEQYF. The CDR3 DNA follows: TGTGCCAGCAGCTCCCCCCAGGCGGGGGGGTACGAGCAGTACTTC.

This clone was counted a single time. The rearrangement joins TRBV11-2 to TRBJ2-7; D gene ambiguous. Looked up from germline, CDR1 is SGHAT and CDR2 is FQNNGV. CDR3 length: 16 amino acids. Trimming pared 1 base from V and 0 bases from J, leaving 13 bases between. CDR3 DNA sequence: TGTGCCAGCAGCTTAGTCCCGTCGACAATCTCCTACGAGCAGTACTTC. Its translation is CASSLVPSTISYEQYF.

The V and J genes are TRBV7-9 and TRBJ2-7, with 7 bases identical to TRBD2. Trimming cost V 4 bases and J 4 bases; bases outside gene matches: 4. Per the germline V gene, CDR1 is SEHNR and CDR2 is FQNEAQ (reference sequence). The CDR3 loop spans 13 amino acids. CDR3 DNA: TGTGCCAGCAGCTCGGGACTAAAATACGAGCAGTACTTC. It translates to CASSSGLKYEQYF.

The CDR3 sequence is CASSPSLKQYF. CDR3 nucleotide sequence: TGTGCCAGCAGCCCGTCCTTAAAGCAGTATTTT. The rearrangement links TRBV7-2 to TRBJ2-3; D gene ambiguous. Trimming stripped 5 bases from V and 11 bases from J, with 11 bases between. The CDR3 is 11 amino acids. Germline lookup yields CDR1 SGHTA and CDR2 FQGNSA.

The chain combines TRBV6-6 with TRBJ1-2, with D possibly matching TRBD1 (6 bases). V was clipped by 1 base and J by 5 bases, with 8 bases between them. The CDR3 contains 13 residues. The V gene's germline CDR1 is MNHNY and CDR2 SVGAGI (reference sequence). Here the CDR3 reads CASSYLDSYGYTF. The CDR3 region has the DNA TGTGCCAGCAGTTACTTGGACAGTTATGGCTACACCTTC.

In its sample, this clone was seen a few times. This sequence joins TRBV7-9 and TRBJ2-7; D may be TRBD2 (5 bases). This CDR3 region has 12 residues. V shed 4 bases and J shed 4 bases, with 8 bases lying between them. Germline CDR1 and CDR2: SEHNR and FQNEAQ (reference sequence). As DNA, the CDR3 is TGTGCCAGCAGCTCCGGGGTTTACGAGCAGTACTTC. Translating it yields CASSSGVYEQYF.